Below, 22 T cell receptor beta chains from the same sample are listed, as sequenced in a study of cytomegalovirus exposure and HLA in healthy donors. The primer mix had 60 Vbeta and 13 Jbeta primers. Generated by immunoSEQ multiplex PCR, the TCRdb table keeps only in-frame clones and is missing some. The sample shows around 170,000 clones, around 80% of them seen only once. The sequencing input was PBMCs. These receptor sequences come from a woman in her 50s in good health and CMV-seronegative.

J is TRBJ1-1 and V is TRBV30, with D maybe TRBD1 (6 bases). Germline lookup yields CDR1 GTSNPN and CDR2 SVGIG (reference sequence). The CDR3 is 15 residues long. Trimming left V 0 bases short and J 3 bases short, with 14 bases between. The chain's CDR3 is CAWSVGRGQDTEAFF. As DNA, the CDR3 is TGTGCCTGGAGTGTAGGGCGGGGGCAGGACACTGAAGCTTTCTTT.

The CDR3 is CASSEMYRDRRRQPQHF. For the CDR3, the DNA is TGTGCCAGCAGTGAAATGTACCGGGACAGACGGCGACAGCCCCAGCATTTT. V gene TRBV6-1 combines with J gene TRBJ1-5, with 7 bases matching TRBD1. The germline V gene has CDR1 MNHNS and CDR2 SASEGT. The V gene end was trimmed by 2 bases and the J gene end by 7 bases; junction bases not matched to a gene: 14. This CDR3 region has 17 residues.

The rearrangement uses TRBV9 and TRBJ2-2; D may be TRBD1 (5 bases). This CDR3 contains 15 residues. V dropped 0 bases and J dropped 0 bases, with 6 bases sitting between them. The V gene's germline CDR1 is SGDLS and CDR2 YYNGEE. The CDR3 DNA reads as TGTGCCAGCAGCGTAGGACAGACGAACACCGGGGAGCTGTTTTTT. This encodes CASSVGQTNTGELFF.

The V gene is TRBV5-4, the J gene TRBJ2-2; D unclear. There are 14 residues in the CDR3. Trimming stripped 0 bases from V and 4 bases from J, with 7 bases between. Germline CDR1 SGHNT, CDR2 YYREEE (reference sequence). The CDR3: CASSLDQATGELFF. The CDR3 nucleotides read TGTGCCAGCAGCTTGGATCAGGCCACCGGGGAGCTGTTTTTT.

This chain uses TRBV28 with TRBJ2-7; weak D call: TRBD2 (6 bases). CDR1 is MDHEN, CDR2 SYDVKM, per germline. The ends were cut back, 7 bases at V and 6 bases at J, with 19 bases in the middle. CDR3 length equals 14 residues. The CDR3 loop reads CASTPGLLAGEQYF. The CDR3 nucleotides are TGTGCCAGCACCCCTGGGTTACTAGCCGGCGAGCAGTACTTC.

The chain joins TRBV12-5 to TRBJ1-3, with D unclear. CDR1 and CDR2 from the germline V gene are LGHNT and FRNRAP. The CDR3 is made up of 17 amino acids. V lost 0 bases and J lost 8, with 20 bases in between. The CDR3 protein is CASGLVLGVGFMDTIYF. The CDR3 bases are TGTGCTAGTGGTTTGGTACTCGGGGTAGGGTTTATGGACACCATATATTTT.

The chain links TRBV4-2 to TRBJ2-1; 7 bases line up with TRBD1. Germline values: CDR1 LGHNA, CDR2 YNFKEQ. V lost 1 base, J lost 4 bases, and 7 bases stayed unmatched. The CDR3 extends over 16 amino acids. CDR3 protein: CASSQGRGPSYNEQFF. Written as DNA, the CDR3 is TGTGCCAGCAGCCAAGGAAGGGGGCCCTCTTACAATGAGCAGTTCTTC.

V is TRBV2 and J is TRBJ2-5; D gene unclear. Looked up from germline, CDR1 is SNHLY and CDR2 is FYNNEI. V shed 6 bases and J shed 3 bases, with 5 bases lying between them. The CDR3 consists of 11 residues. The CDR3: CASRTEETQYF. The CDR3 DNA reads TGTGCCAGCAGAACAGAAGAGACCCAGTACTTC.

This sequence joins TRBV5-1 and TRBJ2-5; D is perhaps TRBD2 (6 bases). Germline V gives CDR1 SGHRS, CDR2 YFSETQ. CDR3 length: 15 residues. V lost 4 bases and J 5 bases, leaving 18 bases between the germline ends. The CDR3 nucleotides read TGCGCCAGCAGCGGAACCGGGACTCTCTTTGAGACCCAGTACTTC. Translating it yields CASSGTGTLFETQYF. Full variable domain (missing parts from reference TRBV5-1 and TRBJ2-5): KAGVTQTPRYLIKTRGQQVTLSCSPISGHRSVSWYQQTPGQGLQFLFEYFSETQRNKGNFPGRFSGRQFSNSRSEMNVSTLELGDSALYLCASSGTGTLFETQYFGPGTRLLVL.

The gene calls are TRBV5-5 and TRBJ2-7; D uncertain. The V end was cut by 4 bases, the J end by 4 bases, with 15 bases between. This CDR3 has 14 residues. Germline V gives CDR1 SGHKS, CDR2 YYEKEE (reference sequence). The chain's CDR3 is CASSPVLVRYEQYF. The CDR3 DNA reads TGTGCCAGCAGCCCGGTCTTAGTTCGGTACGAGCAGTACTTC. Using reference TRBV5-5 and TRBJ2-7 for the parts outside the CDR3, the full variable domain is DAGVTQSPTHLIKTRGQQVTLRCSPISGHKSVSWYQQVLGQGPQFIFQYYEKEERGRGNFPDRFSARQFPNYSSELNVNALLLGDSALYLCASSPVLVRYEQYFGPGTRLTVT.

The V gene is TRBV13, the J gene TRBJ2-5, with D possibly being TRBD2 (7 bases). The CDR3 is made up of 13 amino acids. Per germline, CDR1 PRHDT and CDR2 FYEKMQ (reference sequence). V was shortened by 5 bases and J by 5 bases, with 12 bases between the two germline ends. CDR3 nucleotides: TGTGCCAGCAGCCTACGGGGGGCGGAGACCCAGTACTTC. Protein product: CASSLRGAETQYF.

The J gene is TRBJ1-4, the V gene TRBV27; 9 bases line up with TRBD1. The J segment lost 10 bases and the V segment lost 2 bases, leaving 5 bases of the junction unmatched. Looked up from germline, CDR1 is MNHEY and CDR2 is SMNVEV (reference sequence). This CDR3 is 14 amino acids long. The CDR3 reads CASSLNRGQRKLFF. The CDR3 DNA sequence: TGTGCCAGCAGTTTAAACAGGGGGCAGCGAAAACTGTTTTTT.

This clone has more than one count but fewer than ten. CDR3 sequence (DNA): TGTGCCAGCAGTCGGGGGGGGGCTTCTTCAGAGACCCAGTACTTC. Its protein product is CASSRGGASSETQYF. The chain couples TRBV28 to TRBJ2-5; TRBD2 matches 8 bases. Trimming cost V 5 bases and J 4 bases; bases outside gene matches: 9. This CDR3 has 15 amino acids. Germline V gives CDR1 MDHEN, CDR2 SYDVKM.

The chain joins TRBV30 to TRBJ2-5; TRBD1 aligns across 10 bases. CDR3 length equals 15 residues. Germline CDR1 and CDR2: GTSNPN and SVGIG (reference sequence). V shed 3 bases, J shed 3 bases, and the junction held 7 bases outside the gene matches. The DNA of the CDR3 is TGTGCCTGGAGACAAGGGACAGGGGAGGAAGAGACCCAGTACTTC. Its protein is CAWRQGTGEEETQYF.

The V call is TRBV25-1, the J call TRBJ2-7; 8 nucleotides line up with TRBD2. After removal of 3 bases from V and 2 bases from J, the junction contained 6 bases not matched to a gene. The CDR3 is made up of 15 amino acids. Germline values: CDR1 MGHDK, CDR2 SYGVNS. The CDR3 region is CASSDSSGSAYEQYF. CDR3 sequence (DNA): TGTGCCAGCAGTGATTCGAGCGGGAGCGCCTACGAGCAGTACTTC.

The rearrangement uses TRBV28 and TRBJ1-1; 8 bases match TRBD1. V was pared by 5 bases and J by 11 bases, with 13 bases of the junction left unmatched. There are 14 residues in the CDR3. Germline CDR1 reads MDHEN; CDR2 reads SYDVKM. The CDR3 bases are TGTGCCAGCAGTCCGCCTACAGGGGGATTTGTGGCTTTCTTT. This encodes CASSPPTGGFVAFF.

The CDR3 region is CASSIVGVNTEAFF. Here the CDR3 DNA reads TGTGCCAGTAGTATAGTGGGCGTGAACACTGAAGCTTTCTTT. The chain recombines TRBV19 with TRBJ1-1, with no clear D. This CDR3 comprises 14 residues. The germline V and J ends were trimmed by 1 base and 0 bases, with 6 bases remaining between them. The V gene's germline CDR1 is LNHDA and CDR2 SQIVND (reference sequence). The full variable domain, its missing parts supplied by reference TRBV19 and TRBJ1-1, is DGGITQSPKYLFRKEGQNVTLSCEQNLNHDAMYWYRQDPGQGLRLIYYSQIVNDFQKGDIAEGYSVSREKKESFPLTVTSAQKNPTAFYLCASSIVGVNTEAFFGQGTRLTVV.

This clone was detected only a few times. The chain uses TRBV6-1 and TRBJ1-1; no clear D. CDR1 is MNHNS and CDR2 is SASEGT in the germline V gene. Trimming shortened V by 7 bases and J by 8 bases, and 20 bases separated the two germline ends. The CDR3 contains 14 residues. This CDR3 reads CASIEHAGRVEAFF. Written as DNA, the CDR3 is TGTGCCAGCATAGAACACGCGGGAAGAGTAGAAGCTTTCTTT.

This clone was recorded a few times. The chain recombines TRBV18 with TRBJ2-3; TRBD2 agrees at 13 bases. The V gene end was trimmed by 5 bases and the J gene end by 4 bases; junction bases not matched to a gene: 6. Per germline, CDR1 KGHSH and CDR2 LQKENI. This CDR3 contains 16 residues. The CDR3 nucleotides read TGTGCCAGCTCAACCCGACTAGCGGGAGGAGCAGATACGCAGTATTTT. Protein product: CASSTRLAGGADTQYF.

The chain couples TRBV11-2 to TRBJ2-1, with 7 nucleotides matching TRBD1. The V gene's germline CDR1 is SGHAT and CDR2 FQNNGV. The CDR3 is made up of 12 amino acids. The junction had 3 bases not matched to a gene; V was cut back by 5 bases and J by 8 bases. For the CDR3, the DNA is TGTGCCAGCAGCCAAGGGGGCTATGAGCAGTTCTTC. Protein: CASSQGGYEQFF.

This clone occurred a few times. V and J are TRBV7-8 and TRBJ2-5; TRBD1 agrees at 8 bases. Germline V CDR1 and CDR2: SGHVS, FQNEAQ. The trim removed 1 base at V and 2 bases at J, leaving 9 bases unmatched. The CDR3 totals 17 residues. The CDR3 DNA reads TGTGCCAGCAGCTTAGTTTTTGGGACAGGCGCACAAGAGACCCAGTACTTC. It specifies CASSLVFGTGAQETQYF.

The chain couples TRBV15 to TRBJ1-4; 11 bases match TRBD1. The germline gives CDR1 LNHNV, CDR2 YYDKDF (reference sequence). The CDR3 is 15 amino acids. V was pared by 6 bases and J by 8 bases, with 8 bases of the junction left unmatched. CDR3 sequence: CATSPRGQGEEKLFF. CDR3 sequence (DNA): TGTGCCACCAGTCCCCGGGGACAGGGGGAGGAAAAACTGTTTTTT.